Listed below are T cell receptor beta chains from one sample, sequenced in a study of blood T cell repertoires in COVID-19. Some clones are missing from TCRdb's copy, which holds only in-frame ones; the method was immunoSEQ multiplex PCR. The data hold approximately 40,000 clones, with over 75% observed a single time. Sequencing was done on a sample of peripheral blood. These receptors were collected from a human donor in a cohort sampled during active COVID-19. Each CDR3 is given with its conserved first and last residue. The D gene is left open where the match is weak. Not all rows give a size; the values are once, few, many and, for expanded clones, a class.

d_gene	j_gene	abundance	v_gene	CDR3nt	CDR3aa
NA	TRBJ2-7	NA	TRBV4-3	TGCGCCAGCAGCCAGGACAGAGAGCAGTACTTC	CASSQDREQYF
NA	TRBJ1-2	once	TRBV6-2/TRBV6-3	TGTGCCAGCAGTCGCGTCGGGAGGGGGGCCCTAGGCTACACCTTC	CASSRVGRGALGYTF
TRBD1	TRBJ2-2	NA	TRBV2	TGTGCCAGCAGTGTCGGGAGGGGACAGGGGACCGGGGAGCTGTTTTTT	CASSVGRGQGTGELFF
TRBD2	TRBJ2-1	NA	TRBV3-1/TRBV3-2	TGTGCCAGCAGCCGCCATGGACTAGCGGGAGCGGATGAGCAGTTCTTC	CASSRHGLAGADEQFF
TRBD2	TRBJ2-7	NA	TRBV6-2/TRBV6-3	TGTGCCAGCAGTTACTCCGGACTAGCGGGAGACAGACCCCTCTACGAGCAGTACTTC	CASSYSGLAGDRPLYEQYF
NA	TRBJ2-7	NA	TRBV28	TGTGCCAGTCGGTACGGGACTCCCTACGAGCAGTACTTC	CASRYGTPYEQYF
TRBD2	TRBJ2-1	NA	TRBV11-2	TGTGCCAGCAGCTCGAGGACTAGCGGGAGCCTGGAGGAGCAGTTCTTC	CASSSRTSGSLEEQFF
NA	TRBJ1-5	NA	TRBV6-2/TRBV6-3	TGTGCCAGCAGTTTTCAGGCCTCACCCAATCAGCCCCAGCATTTT	CASSFQASPNQPQHF
NA	TRBJ2-3	NA	TRBV28	TGTGCCAGCAGTACACTTCCGGCGGCTGCATCTACGCAGTATTTT	CASSTLPAAASTQYF
NA	TRBJ2-3	NA	TRBV18	TGTGCCAGCTCACCAGGGGCGGCTAGCACAGATACGCAGTATTTT	CASSPGAASTDTQYF
TRBD2	TRBJ2-1	NA	TRBV5-4	TGTGCCAGCAGCTTGGGAGGGACTAGCGGTTCCTACAATGAGCAGTTCTTC	CASSLGGTSGSYNEQFF
NA	TRBJ2-4	NA	TRBV19	TGTGCCAGTGGATCGTCCGGGGTCTCGTTCGGTAATAACATTCAGTACTTC	CASGSSGVSFGNNIQYF
NA	TRBJ2-5	once	TRBV7-9	TGTGCCAGCAGCTTAATGGAGCTCGTACAAGAGACCCAGTACTTC	CASSLMELVQETQYF
NA	TRBJ1-5	NA	TRBV2	TGTGCCAGCAGAGAAAGGCTCCCGGCGGGAAATCAGCCCCAGCATTTT	CASRERLPAGNQPQHF
TRBD1	TRBJ2-3	NA	TRBV6-5	TGTGCCAGCAGTTACTCGAACAGGGGGCTAACAGATACGCAGTATTTT	CASSYSNRGLTDTQYF
TRBD1	TRBJ1-5	NA	TRBV19	TGTGCCAGCAGCGGACAGGGTGGTCAGCCCCAGCATTTT	CASSGQGGQPQHF
TRBD2	TRBJ2-5	NA	TRBV5-1	TGCGCCAGCAGCCCAGCGGGGGGAAAAGAGACCCAGTACTTC	CASSPAGGKETQYF
TRBD2	TRBJ2-2	few	TRBV7-3	TGTGCCAGCAGCAGTCCGGGACTAGCGGGAGAGAAGGGTGGGCTGTTTTTT	CASSSPGLAGEKGGLFF
NA	TRBJ2-1	NA	TRBV11-3	TGTGCCAGCAGCTTAGGGCTAGCCTCCTACAATGAGCAGTTCTTC	CASSLGLASYNEQFF
NA	TRBJ1-5	NA	TRBV3-1/TRBV3-2	TGTGCCAGCAGCCAAGATCTGCGCCCCAGGGAGCCCCAGCATTTT	CASSQDLRPREPQHF
NA	TRBJ2-2	NA	TRBV6-5	TGTGCCAGTAGCACGAACACCGGGGAGCTGTTTTTT	CASSTNTGELFF
NA	TRBJ2-1	NA	TRBV7-2	TGTGCCAGCAGCGGGGGACTCCATCTTATGGCCAATGAGCAGTTCTTC	CASSGGLHLMANEQFF